The source of this TCR beta chain is a study of cytomegalovirus exposure and HLA in healthy donors (TCRdb year 2017). General notes on the study: An earlier analysis of approximately 640 of the donors reported 250 to 350 Gb of sequence data and roughly 110 million unique TCR beta sequences from about 179 million T cells. The aim of the study was to test whether cataloging public T cell receptors could identify signatures of past pathogen exposure. About 5 DR-DQ haplotypes were handled as single units for association and clustering, since linkage in the cohort was strong. The T cell repertoires of 550 to 850 subjects were profiled by immunosequencing and related to cytomegalovirus serostatus. To decide whether each TCR beta V gene segment behaved as functional or pseudogenic, an earlier analysis of approximately 620 of the donors relied on high-throughput TCR beta sequencing. The study combined high-throughput TCR immunosequencing, statistical association of individual TCRs with disease status, and machine learning to predict cytomegalovirus infection status. All discovery cohort repertoires had been generated on a single sequencing platform. Donor age, sex, ethnicity and CMV serostatus were compiled alongside the repertoire data. In a later analysis, previously published TCR beta repertoires from 600 to 850 donors were re-analyzed and high-resolution HLA genotyping was added so that TCR occurrence patterns could be studied. Rather than using new phenotypic data, the later analysis identified candidate immune exposures from TCR beta sequences and from how often those sequences occurred across donors. Both class I and class II loci were covered by HLA typing, at four-digit resolution. Genome-wide SNP genotypes for about three fifths of the 666 donors were used in a later genetic analysis, which treated that subset as a discovery cohort. On average, 235,054 unique TCR beta nucleotide sequences were sequenced per donor among some 430 genotyped donors of the cohort, with 15% to 20% of those sequences being non-productive. The number of typed donors differed by locus: about 620-630 for A, B, C, DRB1 and DQB1; about 520 for DQA1; 600 to 610 for DPA1; and about 450 for DPB1. An early release that covered about 600 HLA-typed donors contained about 300 gigabases of sequencing data and tens of millions of unique TCR sequences. The genetic ancestry cluster associated with self-reported Caucasian donors included 81% of the roughly 360 genotyped donors. A separate validation cohort of approximately 120 different subjects was used in addition to the 666-subject first cohort.

The cohort consisted of 600 to 700 healthy bone marrow donors. Cohort members were all nominally healthy when sampled, although unrecorded immune exposures were likely present. The donor tested CMV seropositive and was one of the 289 seropositive cohort members. A peripheral blood sample was collected from each donor, and TCR beta sequencing was performed on peripheral blood mononuclear cells. The Qiagen DNeasy Blood Extraction Kit was used to extract genomic DNA from the blood cell samples. The library was produced with the immunoSEQ multiplex PCR assay. A mixture of 60 forward primers for TCR Vbeta segments and 13 reverse primers for TCR Jbeta segments was used in the multiplex PCR. A multiplex PCR assay on genomic DNA amplified the CDR3 region of rearranged TCR beta genes. The Illumina HiSeq System was used to sequence the amplified TCR beta libraries as 87-base-pair reads. Concerning the study's data processing: In a later analysis, 70 million to 95 million unique TCR beta chains were counted across the approximately 670 repertoires, and roughly 11 million of these chains were shared by at least two donors. Raw reads were error-corrected and collapsed into unique sequences by a nearest-neighbor algorithm in which closely related sequences were merged to remove PCR and sequencing errors. CDR3 sequences were aligned to IMGT reference sequences to assign V, D and J gene segments. Each retained sequence needed at least a six-nucleotide match to both a V gene segment and a J gene segment. Rearrangements were classified as productive when the CDR3 lacked stop codons and remained in frame with V and J, and all other rearrangements were classified as non-productive. Following IMGT convention, CDR3 was defined as the stretch from the second conserved V-encoded cysteine up to the conserved J-encoded phenylalanine. The earlier analysis of 587 of the donors excluded any sequence lacking an unambiguous match to a single V gene segment. An earlier analysis of 587 of the donors classified V segments as functional when productive rearrangements were above 56.7% and as segregating when the standard deviation between donors was above 5%. To diagnose cytomegalovirus status from the catalog of TCR beta chain sequences, a statistical classification framework was built. In a later analysis, V and J genes were assigned by comparing TCR nucleotide sequences against IMGT/GENE-DB human TR gene sequences. In a later analysis, CDR3 sequences and most-parsimonious VDJ recombination scenarios were assigned using the TCRdist pipeline. In a later analysis, each TCR beta chain was defined by its CDR3 amino acid sequence together with its V-gene family, and reads without a unique V-gene family were excluded. In a later analysis, a few hundred highly shared, low-generation-probability nucleotide sequences were removed to address suspected cross-contamination and a sequencing artifact. In a later analysis, a clonal expansion index for each public chain was calculated from normalized within-repertoire ranks of inferred template counts. In a later analysis, generation probabilities were computed with a VDJ recombination model fitted to out-of-frame rearrangements, and the resulting probabilities were checked against IGoR. In a later analysis, hypergeometric tests were used to score TCR-TCR, TCR-HLA and TCR-CMV co-occurrence, with a repertoire-size bias correction applied to TCR pairs. False discovery rates were estimated in a later analysis by permuting HLA or CMV assignments 20 times. In a later analysis, co-occurring TCRs were grouped using DBSCAN, and TCRdist sequence similarity was added for clustering within HLA-allele-positive subsets. Repertoires with fewer than 30,000 or more than 120,000 public chains were left out of co-occurrence clustering, as were about five repertoires with anomalous nucleotide sharing. Imported from immuneACCESS, the table was reduced by TCRdb to in-frame sequences with V and J called. These copies leave out some clones; in studies compared against another copy, an unresolved V gene accounts for under half, and the cause of the remainder is not known. V and J calls and clone size come straight from that table; D and trimming were deduced from the DNA. The sample data list 130,000 to 150,000 clones, and more than 75% of these were observed just once. 2.4% of the sample comes from the top ten.

The germline V gene (reference sequence) provides CDR1 SGHNT and CDR2 YYREEE. The CDR3 has 14 amino acids, counting the end cysteine and phenylalanine. Only the CDR3 region is kept as DNA, spanning 42 bases read in frame from base 1. V ends up 4 bases short and J 5 bases short, with an unmatched junction base count of 8. The paper's findings and limits, for the study overall: In a later analysis, HLA-associated TCR beta chains were found to be more clonally expanded and to have lower generation probabilities than equally common non-associated chains. A group of highly shared sequence variants was considered likely to be a technical artifact of the sequencing pipeline. Strong co-occurrence of HLA alleles, especially DR and DQ, made assigning TCR associations to individual alleles difficult. Because counts were too low, more than 15 rarely observed V segments, including chromosome 9 orphons, were excluded from the earlier analysis of some 540 of the donors. In a later analysis, most CMV-associated TCR beta chains were found to appear HLA-restricted, with HLA associations seemingly driven largely by CMV exposure. A later analysis found that TCR association rates varied across HLA loci, with DRB1 alleles showing the most associated TCRs and HLA-C alleles the fewest. The study listed over 150 TCR beta chains as associated with cytomegalovirus. Across donors, most TCR sequences were observed very rarely, whereas some public TCRs were present in many individuals. Some IMGT-functional V segments, including TRBV6-2 and TRBV6-3, could not be distinguished by the 87-base-pair reads and were therefore excluded. According to a later analysis, parvovirus B19, influenza, CMV and Epstein-Barr virus appeared linked to several top co-occurrence clusters. In a later genetic analysis, fewer N-insertions in productive TCRs were reported among donors in an Asian-associated ancestry cluster than the roughly 700-donor mean. In vitro tests confirmed that a few of the cytomegalovirus-associated TCR beta chains recognize cytomegalovirus antigens. The cohort was sequenced for TCR beta chains only, and without alpha or paired-chain data the features that could be detected were limited. Presence/absence analyses assumed roughly uniform sequencing depth across donors, an assumption that may not hold. In an earlier analysis of about 600 of the donors, most TCR beta V segments appeared in productive rearrangements about 87% or about 30% of the time, broadly matching IMGT annotations. In a later genetic analysis, a missense DCLRE1C variant was associated with V-gene and J-gene trimming of TCR beta chains, and the association was replicated in an independent cohort. The only immune exposure information available for the cohort was CMV serostatus. The classifier was reported to diagnose cytomegalovirus status with high specificity and sensitivity in both the original cohort and the validation cohort. In a later analysis, 16,951 TCR beta sequences were associated with specific HLA alleles at a false discovery rate of 0.05. According to the authors, the approach could potentially be generalized to other disease states and immunological phenotypes. A further reported finding was that TCR beta sequences accurately predicted the HLA-A and HLA-B alleles for most subjects in the first cohort. Because HLA typing was unavailable for some donors at each locus, only the typed subset was used in association tests. Correlated functional status among segregating V segments might be attributable to linkage disequilibrium, but an unknown experimental factor could not be ruled out.

Worth noting for this clone: Its target antigen remains unknown. One base away there is no much larger clone; base qualities are not given.

This receptor was obtained from a woman between 18 and 30 years old in good health and CMV-seropositive. Sequenced: PBMCs. The rearranged segments are TRBV5-4 and TRBJ1-1, and 7 junctional nucleotides match TRBD1. CDR3 region: CASSVVRGETEAFF. In nucleotides, the sequence is TGTGCCAGCAGCGTCGTCAGGGGGGAGACTGAAGCTTTCTTT.